The clone carrying this T cell receptor beta chain was seen a single time. It was during active infection that Seattle patients were enrolled and then longitudinally followed. The data derive from a study of blood T cell repertoires in COVID-19. Study context: Specimens from acute and convalescent COVID-19 originated in the United States, Italy and Spain. PBMCs, B-cell-depleted T cells, or T cells were the source of the cDNA or gDNA that made up the material.

The authors' processing: The assay estimated nucleated cells by amplifying reference gene primers. The table came from immunoSEQ multiplex PCR; TCRdb's copy has only in-frame clones and leaves some out. That table furnishes V, J and clone size, whereas the DNA furnished D and trimming. The data show about 370,000 clones, about 89% seen once. CDR3 length equals 16 residues. From germline, CDR1 is LGHDT and CDR2 YNNKEL (reference sequence). Trimming removed 4 bases at V and 2 bases at J, with 16 bases between. Sequencing was performed on peripheral blood. This sequence was found in a woman in her twenties or thirties with COVID-19, enrolled during active disease. The V and J genes are TRBV3-1 (or the pseudogene TRBV3-2) and TRBJ2-3; the D gene is possibly TRBD2 (5 bases). In DNA, the CDR3 is TGTGCCAGCAGCCTAAGAGGTCAGCGGTCCACAGATACGCAGTATTTT. As protein: CASSLRGQRSTDTQYF.